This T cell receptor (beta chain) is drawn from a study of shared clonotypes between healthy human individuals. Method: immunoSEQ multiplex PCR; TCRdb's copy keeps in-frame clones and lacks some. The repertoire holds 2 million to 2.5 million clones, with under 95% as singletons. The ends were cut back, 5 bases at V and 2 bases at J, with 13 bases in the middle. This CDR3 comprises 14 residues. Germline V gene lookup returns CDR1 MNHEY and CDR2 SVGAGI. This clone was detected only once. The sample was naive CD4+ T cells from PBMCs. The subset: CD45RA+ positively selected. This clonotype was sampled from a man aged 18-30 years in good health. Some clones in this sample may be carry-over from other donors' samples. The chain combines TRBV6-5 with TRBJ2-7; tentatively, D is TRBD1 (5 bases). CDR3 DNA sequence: TGTGCCAGCAGTAATACCGACAGTGCCTACGAGCAGTACTTC. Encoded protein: CASSNTDSAYEQYF.